These 21 T cell receptor beta chains originate from one sample sequenced in a study of cytomegalovirus exposure and HLA in healthy donors. Researchers ran the PCR with 60 Vbeta and 13 Jbeta primers. TCRdb's table, derived via immunoSEQ multiplex PCR, lists solely in-frame clones and lacks some. The sample records 140,000 to 150,000 clones, more than 9.5% being singletons. Material: PBMCs. Receptors were obtained from a man aged 45-60 years in good health and CMV-seronegative.

This chain links TRBV11-3 with TRBJ1-1; the D gene is possibly TRBD1 (6 bases). The V end was cut by 5 bases, the J end by 1 base, with 14 bases between. From germline, CDR1 is SGHNT and CDR2 YENEEA. CDR3 size: 15 residues. CDR3 nucleotide sequence: TGTGCCAGCAGCACAACAGGGTTAGGGAACACTGAAGCTTTCTTT. Residues: CASSTTGLGNTEAFF.

The rearrangement uses TRBV9 and TRBJ2-2; D is perhaps TRBD1 (5 bases). Deletions cut 2 bases from V and 1 base from J, with 6 bases between. The CDR3 spans 14 residues. Germline V gives CDR1 SGDLS, CDR2 YYNGEE. CDR3 loop: CASSVTGNTGELFF. The DNA for the CDR3 is TGTGCCAGCAGCGTCACAGGGAACACCGGGGAGCTGTTTTTT.

This chain uses TRBV18 with TRBJ2-3; 10 bases map to TRBD1. Germline CDR1 and CDR2: KGHSH and LQKENI. Germline trimming cut 6 bases from V and 0 bases from J; bases unmatched to any gene: 3. The CDR3 totals 15 residues. The CDR3 region is CASSGQGRSTDTQYF. The CDR3 region has the DNA TGTGCCAGCTCGGGACAGGGGCGTAGCACAGATACGCAGTATTTT. Full variable domain (remainder filled in from reference TRBV18 and TRBJ2-3): NAGVMQNPRHLVRRRGQEARLRCSPMKGHSHVYWYRQLPEEGLKFMVYLQKENIIDESGMPKERFSAEFPKEGPSILRIQQVVRGDSAAYFCASSGQGRSTDTQYFGPGTRLTVL.

This clone was observed a few times. The chain joins TRBV5-1 to TRBJ2-1, with 12 bases that match TRBD2. Per germline, CDR1 SGHRS and CDR2 YFSETQ. The CDR3 totals 17 residues. With 0 bases clipped from V and 4 bases from J, the junction kept 5 bases outside the gene matches. As DNA, the CDR3 is TGCGCCAGCAGCTTGGCGACTAGCGGGAGAAAATACAATGAGCAGTTCTTC. This encodes CASSLATSGRKYNEQFF.

The chain combines TRBV10-3 with TRBJ2-4; no clear D. V was clipped by 0 bases and J by 6 bases, with 15 bases between them. CDR1 and CDR2 (germline): ENHRY, SYGVKD. This CDR3 comprises 16 residues. The CDR3 DNA is TGTGCCATCAGTGAGTCCAAACGTACGGGTGGAAACATTCAGTACTTC. Amino acids: CAISESKRTGGNIQYF.

This clone has a single count. The chain carries TRBV11-2 and TRBJ2-5; unclear D gene. The length of the CDR3 is 12 residues. From germline, CDR1 is SGHAT and CDR2 FQNNGV. V was clipped by 5 bases and J by 3 bases, with 7 bases between them. The CDR3 DNA reads TGTGCCAGCAGCCAAACAAAAGAGACCCAGTACTTC. This sequence encodes CASSQTKETQYF.

This clone was found a few times. The chain links TRBV28 to TRBJ2-7; a possible D gene is TRBD1 (5 bases). The CDR3 is made up of 13 amino acids. Trimming took off 2 bases at V and 12 bases at J, with 17 bases between the two ends. Germline V gene data show CDR1 as MDHEN and CDR2 as SYDVKM. The CDR3 loop is CASSLIDGQGWYF. The CDR3 DNA sequence: TGTGCCAGCAGTTTAATTGACGGGCAGGGATGGTACTTC. Using reference TRBV28 and TRBJ2-7 for the parts outside the CDR3, the full variable domain is DVKVTQSSRYLVKRTGEKVFLECVQDMDHENMFWYRQDPGLGLRLIYFSYDVKMKEKGDIPEGYSVSREKKERFSLILESASTNQTSMYLCASSLIDGQGWYFGPGTRLTVT.

Concerning this clone itself: Within the sample, other DNA sequences also encode this same CDR3. The CDR3 reads CASSLELTGRLTTEAFF. Here the CDR3 DNA reads TGTGCCAGCAGCTTAGAGCTGACAGGGAGGTTGACCACTGAAGCTTTCTTT. The chain uses TRBV13 and TRBJ1-1; 7 positions agree with TRBD1. The CDR3 runs 17 residues. J lost 4 bases, V lost 1 base, and 12 bases had no gene match. In germline, CDR1 is PRHDT, CDR2 FYEKMQ (reference sequence).

Only a few counts were recorded for this clone. The V and J genes are TRBV7-8 and TRBJ2-7, with TRBD1 matching 7 bases. J lost 0 bases, V lost 1 base, and 3 bases had no gene match. The CDR3 sequence is 15 residues long. Germline CDR1 and CDR2: SGHVS and FQNEAQ. The CDR3 loop is CASSLGGTVSYEQYF. CDR3 bases: TGTGCCAGCAGCTTAGGGGGGACAGTCTCCTACGAGCAGTACTTC.

This clone was counted a few times. Within the sample, other DNA sequences also encode this same CDR3. The CDR3, as DNA: TGTGCCAGCAGCCCACCGCTACAGGGGGGCAACGAGCAGTACTTC. Encoded protein: CASSPPLQGGNEQYF. The chain carries TRBV13 and TRBJ2-7; TRBD1 matches 8 bases. Germline trimming cut 5 bases from V and 5 bases from J; bases unmatched to any gene: 11. The CDR3 sequence is 15 residues long. Germline V CDR1 and CDR2: PRHDT, FYEKMQ (reference sequence).

This rearrangement joins TRBV7-9 to TRBJ1-1; D gene unclear. CDR1 and CDR2 from the germline V gene are SEHNR and FQNEAQ (reference sequence). The ends were cut back, 3 bases at V and 3 bases at J, with 11 bases in the middle. The CDR3 covers 14 residues. Here the CDR3 DNA reads TGTGCCAGCAGCTTCGGGGAAAGGGACACTGAAGCTTTCTTT. It translates to CASSFGERDTEAFF.

This rearrangement joins TRBV19 to TRBJ2-1, with 11 bases matching TRBD2. Trimming cost V 7 bases and J 2 bases; bases outside gene matches: 4. Looked up from germline, CDR1 is LNHDA and CDR2 is SQIVND (reference sequence). The CDR3 is 15 amino acids. The CDR3 sequence is CASNPLAGAYNEQFF. Written as DNA, the CDR3 is TGTGCCAGTAACCCACTAGCGGGAGCCTACAATGAGCAGTTCTTC.

The chain has TRBV2 and TRBJ2-7; the D gene is possibly TRBD2 (5 bases). This CDR3 contains 14 residues. Germline loops: CDR1 SNHLY, CDR2 FYNNEI. Trimming removed 7 bases from V and 0 bases from J, with 13 bases in between. CDR3 sequence (DNA): TGTGCCAGCAAGCGGCAGGCTCCCTCCTACGAGCAGTACTTC. Its protein product is CASKRQAPSYEQYF.

The V and J genes are TRBV29-1 and TRBJ2-3; D may be TRBD1 (6 bases). The CDR3 has 15 amino acids. The germline CDR1 and CDR2 sequences are SQVTM and ANQGSEA. CDR3 loop: CSSAIGGRGTDTQYF. CDR3 nucleotide sequence: TGCAGTAGTGCTATAGGGGGACGGGGCACAGATACGCAGTATTTT.

The gene calls are TRBV19 and TRBJ2-7, with D maybe TRBD2 (6 bases). Germline CDR1 LNHDA, CDR2 SQIVND (reference sequence). The CDR3 length is 11 residues. V was cut by 11 bases and J by 4 bases, with 12 bases left in between. The CDR3 reads CAAGGGYEQYF. CDR3 coding DNA: TGTGCCGCCGGGGGTGGGTACGAGCAGTACTTC. Full variable domain (missing parts from reference TRBV19 and TRBJ2-7): DGGITQSPKYLFRKEGQNVTLSCEQNLNHDAMYWYRQDPGQGLRLIYYSQIVNDFQKGDIAEGYSVSREKKESFPLTVTSAQKNPTAFYLCAAGGGYEQYFGPGTRLTVT.

This clone has a handful of counts. The chain joins TRBV6-6 to TRBJ2-5; TRBD2 agrees at 9 bases. Germline V gene data show CDR1 as MNHNY and CDR2 as SVGAGI (reference sequence). Germline trimming cut 4 bases from V and 3 bases from J; bases unmatched to any gene: 9. The CDR3 has 16 amino acids. CDR3 amino acids: CASSSGSGSGEETQYF. The CDR3 bases are TGTGCCAGCAGTTCTGGTAGCGGGAGCGGGGAAGAGACCCAGTACTTC.

This chain uses TRBV27 with TRBJ2-7, with D possibly matching TRBD2 (7 bases). The CDR3 spans 16 residues. V lost 1 base and J lost 1, with 14 bases in between. Germline V lookup: CDR1 MNHEY, CDR2 SMNVEV (reference sequence). CDR3 residues: CASSLLGGARSYEQYF. The CDR3 coding sequence is TGTGCCAGCAGTTTATTAGGGGGGGCGCGATCCTACGAGCAGTACTTC.

This sequence joins TRBV28 and TRBJ2-7; 9 bases line up with TRBD2. V gave up 1 base and J gave up 6 bases; unmatched junction bases: 10. Per the germline V gene, CDR1 is MDHEN and CDR2 is SYDVKM. The CDR3 has 16 amino acids. CDR3 DNA sequence: TGTGCCAGCAGTTTATATAGCGGGAGACCCCAAGGCGAGCAGTACTTC. This gives the protein CASSLYSGRPQGEQYF. Full variable domain (rest looked up from reference TRBV28 and TRBJ2-7): DVKVTQSSRYLVKRTGEKVFLECVQDMDHENMFWYRQDPGLGLRLIYFSYDVKMKEKGDIPEGYSVSREKKERFSLILESASTNQTSMYLCASSLYSGRPQGEQYFGPGTRLTVT.

This chain connects TRBV5-1 to TRBJ2-3; TRBD1 aligns across 9 bases. Germline V gene data show CDR1 as SGHRS and CDR2 as YFSETQ. With V trimmed by 4 bases and J by 3 bases, 6 bases remained unmatched. This CDR3 contains 15 residues. CDR3 in amino acids: CASSKQGAMTDTQYF. The DNA of the CDR3 is TGCGCCAGCAGCAAACAGGGGGCGATGACAGATACGCAGTATTTT.

This chain uses TRBV7-2 with TRBJ1-1; D perhaps matches TRBD1 (6 bases). The ends were cut back, 0 bases at V and 5 bases at J, with 16 bases in the middle. The CDR3 is 16 residues long. CDR1 and CDR2 from the germline V gene are SGHTA and FQGNSA. The CDR3 bases are TGTGCCAGCAGCTTAGCCTCGGGAAGGGGGGGAACTGAAGCTTTCTTT. It yields the protein CASSLASGRGGTEAFF. The variable domain in full, completed from reference TRBV7-2 and TRBJ1-1, reads GAGVSQSPSNKVTEKGKDVELRCDPISGHTALYWYRQSLGQGLEFLIYFQGNSAPDKSGLPSDRFSAERTGGSVSTLTIQRTQQEDSAVYLCASSLASGRGGTEAFFGQGTRLTVV.

This clone was detected only a few times. The chain joins TRBV2 to TRBJ1-1; the D gene is possibly TRBD1 (5 bases). V gave up 9 bases and J gave up 4 bases, with 12 bases separating them. Germline loops: CDR1 SNHLY, CDR2 FYNNEI. The CDR3 is made up of 12 amino acids. DNA for the CDR3: TGTGCCAGTCATTTGGGGGGCACTGAAGCTTTCTTT. The encoded protein is CASHLGGTEAFF.